The 16 T cell receptor beta chains in this list originate from one sample, sequenced in a study of T cells after yellow fever vaccination. Via MiXCR, TCRdb re-called the 5' RACE reads, giving one row per CDR3 protein. The sample has fewer than 400,000 distinct CDR3 sequences; roughly a tenth are singletons. Sequenced material: CD4+ T cells sorted from PBMCs, taken 45 days after the yellow fever booster vaccination. The receptor source for this set is a man aged 18 to 35 who received the YFV17D yellow fever vaccine.

This clonotype was seen only a few times. V and J are TRBV6-5 and TRBJ2-3; TRBD2 is a possible D gene (5 bases). Germline-derived CDR1 and CDR2 are MNHEY and SVGAGI. This CDR3 region has 13 residues. Trimming left V 6 bases short and J 3 bases short, with 10 bases between. DNA of the CDR3: TGTGCCAGCAGATCACTAGTAACAGATACGCAGTATTTT. Translated: CASRSLVTDTQYF.

This clonotype appeared many times. The chain joins TRBV7-9 to TRBJ1-5; the match to TRBD1 covers 10 bases. The CDR3 covers 17 residues. Germline CDR1 SEHNR, CDR2 FQNEAQ (reference sequence). V shed 5 bases, J shed 4 bases, and the junction held 11 bases outside the gene matches. The CDR3 bases are TGTGCCAGCAGCCGTAGGGGACCGGGACAGGGGAATCAGCCCCAGCATTTT. Protein sequence: CASSRRGPGQGNQPQHF. Based on the CDR3 plus reference TRBV7-9 and TRBJ1-5, the full variable domain is DTGVSQNPRHKITKRGQNVTFRCDPISEHNRLYWYRQTLGQGPEFLTYFQNEAQLEKSRLLSDRFSAERPKGSFSTLEIQRTEQGDSAMYLCASSRRGPGQGNQPQHFGDGTRLSIL.

This clonotype was detected many times. This chain uses TRBV20-1 with TRBJ2-7, with 7 bases aligning to TRBD1. Looked up from germline, CDR1 is DFQATT and CDR2 is SNEGSKA (reference sequence). V lost 6 bases to trimming and J lost 3 bases; unmatched junction nucleotides: 14. The CDR3 totals 15 residues. The CDR3 is CSAQPGQLLLYEQYV. The CDR3 DNA reads TGCAGTGCACAGCCGGGACAGCTCCTGCTCTACGAGCAGTACGTC.

This clonotype appeared a few times. The V and J genes are TRBV12-3 or TRBV12-4 and TRBJ2-3, with TRBD2 matching 7 bases. V was clipped by 7 bases and J by 2 bases; unmatched bases: 27. The CDR3 covers 21 residues. The CDR3 sequence: CASTLGEGPSADSFLTDTQYF. DNA of the CDR3: TGTGCCAGCACCCTTGGGGAGGGCCCCTCGGCCGACAGTTTTCTCACAGATACGCAGTATTTT.

This clonotype showed up just a few times. This chain joins TRBV6-2 or TRBV6-3 and TRBJ2-4; 8 bases are a match to TRBD1. V trimming: 10 bases; J trimming: 9 bases; junction bases outside the gene matches: 11. The germline CDR1 and CDR2 sequences are MNHEY and SVGEGT. The CDR3 spans 13 residues. The CDR3 DNA reads as TGTGCCACCTCCCGGACAGGGCAGAGCATTCAGTACTTC. Translation gives CATSRTGQSIQYF.

This chain uses TRBV24-1 with TRBJ1-2; D not resolved. Germline V gene data show CDR1 as KGHDR and CDR2 as SFDVKD. V lost 4 bases and J lost 4, with 12 bases in between. This CDR3 is 14 amino acids long. DNA for the CDR3: TGTGCCACCAGTGAGTCCCGACGGAGCTATGGCTACACCTTC. This gives the protein CATSESRRSYGYTF.

V and J are TRBV10-3 and TRBJ1-2; TRBD1 matches at 7 bases. The CDR3 runs 13 residues. Germline values: CDR1 ENHRY, CDR2 SYGVKD. V shed 2 bases and J 7 bases; nucleotides not matched to a gene: 4. The CDR3 is CAISEDRVGGYTF. The DNA of the CDR3 is TGTGCCATCAGTGAGGACAGGGTGGGTGGCTACACCTTC.

This clonotype occurred many times. The rearrangement links TRBV12-3 or TRBV12-4 to TRBJ1-1, with D possibly matching TRBD1 (5 bases). Trimming took 7 bases from V and 0 from J, leaving 12 bases between them. This CDR3 spans 14 amino acids. CDR3 DNA sequence: TGTGCCAGCACTCCTTCGGGGGTGAACACTGAAGCTTTCTTT. Its translation is CASTPSGVNTEAFF.

There are a few counts of this clonotype. The genes are TRBV6-1 and TRBJ2-5, with D possibly being TRBD1 (5 bases). Germline-derived CDR1 and CDR2 are MNHNS and SASEGT. Between the trimmed V and J ends, which lost 7 bases and 4 bases, there was a span of 10 bases. CDR3 size: 12 residues. CDR3 protein: CASTVDRETQYF. DNA for the CDR3: TGTGCCAGCACCGTTGACAGAGAGACCCAGTACTTC.

The chain couples TRBV4-1 to TRBJ2-5, with D maybe TRBD1 (6 bases). This CDR3 spans 15 amino acids. Trimming took off 3 bases at V and 4 bases at J, with 15 bases between the two ends. The V gene's germline CDR1 is MGHRA and CDR2 YSYEKL. The CDR3, as DNA: TGCGCCAGCAGCCAGACAGGATCCCGGTTAGAGACCCAGTACTTC. Protein: CASSQTGSRLETQYF.

This clonotype has a handful of counts. J is TRBJ2-5 and V is TRBV20-1; TRBD2 matches at 9 bases. The V gene's germline CDR1 is DFQATT and CDR2 SNEGSKA (reference sequence). J lost 4 bases, V lost 5 bases, and 11 bases had no gene match. The CDR3 is 15 residues long. The DNA for the CDR3 is TGCAGTGCTCTGATAGCGGGGGCCCGGGGAGAGACCCAGTACTTC. It specifies CSALIAGARGETQYF.

This clonotype appeared many times. This rearrangement joins TRBV12-3 or TRBV12-4 to TRBJ2-3; the match to TRBD1 covers 7 bases. V was clipped by 6 bases and J by 0 bases; unmatched bases: 3. There are 14 residues in the CDR3. In DNA, the CDR3 is TGTGCCAGCAGAGTGACAGGGAGCACAGATACGCAGTATTTT. Its translation is CASRVTGSTDTQYF.

This clonotype was seen only a few times. The genes are TRBV4-3 and TRBJ1-2; 8 nucleotides align to TRBD1. V shed 3 bases and J 7 bases; nucleotides not matched to a gene: 7. This CDR3 has 14 residues. CDR1 and CDR2 from the germline V gene are LGHNA and YSLEER. The CDR3 reads CASSHPGGAGGYTF. The CDR3 DNA follows: TGCGCCAGCAGCCACCCAGGGGGCGCGGGTGGCTACACCTTC.

Only a few counts were recorded for this clonotype. The chain joins TRBV27 to TRBJ2-1; maybe TRBD1 (5 bases). This CDR3 comprises 15 residues. Germline CDR1 is MNHEY and CDR2 is SMNVEV (reference sequence). V dropped 2 bases and J dropped 8 bases, with 16 bases sitting between them. The CDR3 DNA reads TGTGCCAGCAGTTTAGGGGCAGGGAAGATCGATGAGCAGTTCTTC. Translation: CASSLGAGKIDEQFF.

Many counts were recorded for this clonotype. The chain employs TRBV5-1 and TRBJ2-5; D is unclear. Per germline, CDR1 SGHRS and CDR2 YFSETQ. This CDR3 spans 12 amino acids. V lost 1 base and J lost 5, with 6 bases in between. CDR3 bases: TGCGCCAGCAGCTTGATCGGGGAGACCCAGTACTTC. Translation: CASSLIGETQYF.

This clonotype was picked up a small number of times. The chain links TRBV5-1 to TRBJ2-2; the match to TRBD2 covers 7 bases. V was clipped by 3 bases and J by 1 base; unmatched bases: 6. The CDR3 consists of 16 residues. Germline lookup yields CDR1 SGHRS and CDR2 YFSETQ. The CDR3 DNA follows: TGCGCCAGCAGCTCGGGACTATCCTTGAACACCGGGGAGCTGTTTTTT. Translation gives CASSSGLSLNTGELFF.